This TCR beta chain was observed in a study of cytotoxic CD8 clonotypes in ibrutinib-treated CLL (TCRdb year 2021). A note on the overall study: The cohort was composed of ten to eleven relapsed/refractory and fewer than 16 treatment-naive patients; IGHV unmutated status was identified in approximately 18 patients. Partial responses were observed in roughly 24 patients and complete responses in 2; after a median follow-up of roughly 72 months, remission was maintained in around 14 patients and progression was observed in 12. Response samples were obtained after a median of around eleven months of treatment, with a range of about 6 to 36 months. On average, each sample had about 250,000 productive templates and approximately 85,000 productive rearrangements. Of the 80 to 95 participants in the trial, roughly 25 had longitudinal samples available. Cryopreserved peripheral blood mononuclear cells were collected before treatment, at response, and at either disease progression or sustained remission. Every sample from remission and from progressive disease was obtained while the patients were still on ibrutinib.

What the time point label conveys for this sample: eleven to twelve months on ibrutinib. For TCR beta library preparation, approximately 1.8 micrograms of genomic DNA was extracted from cryopreserved PBMCs. Longitudinal blood samples from CLL patients receiving ibrutinib monotherapy were subjected to high-throughput TCR beta sequencing. The patients took part in an open-label, single-center phase 2 trial of ibrutinib monotherapy. Counted from cysteine to phenylalanine, this CDR3 has 15 amino acids. Only CDR3 DNA is held: 45 bases, read in frame from base 1. The V and J ends are trimmed by 1 base and 4 bases, leaving 14 bases between them. From a lookup of the germline V gene, CDR1 and CDR2 are SGHAT and FQNNGV. Comment on this clone: What this receptor recognizes is not known. Per-base quality was not reported, and no clone a single base away is much larger than it.

Overall study results and their limits: Public clonotypes were found to be uncommon and were observed to contract or remain stable during treatment; the increase in clonality was shown to reflect expansion of private clonotypes at ibrutinib response. Baseline clonality exceeded that of age-matched healthy donors and correlated strongly with circulating CD8+ T-cell counts. An increase in clonality was observed at ibrutinib response, with clonality remaining stable during sustained remission and falling back toward baseline at progression. Lymph node repertoires were not examined, and the timing of sampling was not matched between patients in sustained remission and those whose disease progressed.

The goal of deep resolution MiSeq sequencing was a depth between 1 in 1 million and 1 in 200,000 T cells, and coverage averaged 10x per clonotype. The immunoSEQ hsTCRB Kit was used to generate TCR beta libraries. The original methods were these. Data were analyzed with ImmunoSEQ Data Assistant and ImmunoSEQ Analyzer, with V, D and J genes assigned per IMGT definitions. Clonality, with values ranging from 0 to 1, was calculated as one minus the normalized Shannon entropy of productive rearrangement frequencies. Only overrepresented clonotypes making up at least 0.05% of the repertoire of each patient were included in the public clonotype analysis. Around 12 age-matched healthy donor repertoires from immuneACCESS were used as controls for clonality. In TCRdb, the immuneACCESS table is reduced to in-frame sequences with V and J assigned. These tables do not hold every clone; where another copy was compared, an unresolved V gene accounts for under half, and the others remain unexplained. The DNA gave D and trimming, while V, J and clone size come from that table. Present in this sample are around 200,000 clones, over 65% of which were seen just once. The ten largest clones take up more than 4.5% of the sample.

This receptor was obtained from a human donor with chronic lymphocytic leukemia. Sequenced here: PBMCs, sampled after 12 months of ibrutinib treatment. The sequence links TRBV11-2 to TRBJ2-7; there is no confident call for the D gene. The DNA sequence follows: TGTGCCAGCAGCTTAGGTTCTAGTTCTTTTTACGAGCAGTACTTC. Translated, it reads CASSLGSSSFYEQYF.